Listed below are T cell receptor beta chains from one sample, sequenced in a study of blood T cell repertoires in COVID-19. Here immunoSEQ multiplex PCR was the method, and the copy in TCRdb shows in-frame clones only, minus some. The data show 210,000 or so clones, roughly 80% seen once. Sequencing was done on a sample of peripheral blood. All receptors derive from a woman of 80 years or more with COVID-19, enrolled during active disease. Each CDR3 is given with its conserved first and last residue. A D gene is named only where the DNA matches it firmly. The size entry is marked missing in some rows and otherwise reads once, few, many or a size class.

-,TRBJ1-2,TRBV6-5,TRBD1,CASSWTGGYGYTF,TGTGCCAGCAGTTGGACAGGGGGGTATGGCTACACCTTC
-,TRBJ2-5,TRBV2,-,CASRERGTQYF,TGTGCCAGCAGGGAACGGGGGACCCAGTACTTC
-,TRBJ1-5,TRBV12-3/TRBV12-4,TRBD1,CASSDRAAQPQHF,TGTGCCAGCAGCGACAGGGCCGCTCAGCCCCAGCATTTT
-,TRBJ1-6,TRBV3-1/TRBV3-2,-,CASSPGSSYNSPLHF,TGTGCCAGCAGCCCGGGGAGCTCCTATAATTCACCCCTCCACTTT
-,TRBJ2-1,TRBV3-1/TRBV3-2,-,CASSQGTRSGRSYNEQFF,TGTGCCAGCAGCCAAGGAACGCGAAGCGGAAGATCCTACAATGAGCAGTTCTTC
-,TRBJ2-1,TRBV19,-,CASKQRSYNEQFF,TGTGCCAGTAAACAGAGATCTTACAATGAGCAGTTCTTC
-,TRBJ2-7,TRBV5-5,-,CASSFAGTGEQYF,TGTGCCAGCAGCTTTGCGGGAACGGGCGAGCAGTACTTC
-,TRBJ2-2,TRBV23-1,-,CASSQSTAGNTGELFF,TGCGCCAGCAGTCAATCGACAGCGGGGAACACCGGGGAGCTGTTTTTT
-,TRBJ2-7,TRBV1,-,CTSSQERDREPYEQYF,TGCACCAGCAGCCAAGAAAGAGACAGGGAGCCCTACGAGCAGTACTTC
-,TRBJ2-7,TRBV3-1/TRBV3-2,-,CASSPQAGEQYF,TGTGCCAGCAGCCCCCAGGCGGGGGAGCAGTACTTC
-,TRBJ1-2,TRBV27,-,CASSSRPGLEGYTF,TGTGCCAGCAGTTCGAGACCGGGTCTGGAAGGCTACACCTTC
-,TRBJ1-4,TRBV5-1,-,CASSLVSGNNEKLFF,TGCGCCAGCAGCTTGGTAAGCGGGAATAATGAAAAACTGTTTTTT
-,TRBJ1-2,TRBV5-1,TRBD1,CASSSTGDGYTF,TGCGCCAGCAGCTCTACAGGGGATGGCTACACCTTC
-,TRBJ2-1,TRBV29-1,TRBD2,CSVEAGGGNEQFF,TGCAGCGTTGAGGCGGGAGGGGGCAATGAGCAGTTCTTC
-,TRBJ1-1,TRBV6-4,-,CASSDPRTEAFF,TGTGCCAGCAGTGACCCGAGAACTGAAGCTTTCTTT
-,TRBJ2-5,TRBV2,-,CASRTEGATQYF,TGTGCCAGCCGAACAGAGGGAGCGACCCAGTACTTC
once,TRBJ1-2,TRBV6-6,TRBD1,CASLTPGGANYGYTF,TGTGCCAGCCTCACCCCAGGGGGCGCCAACTATGGCTACACCTTC
-,TRBJ2-1,TRBV6-1,-,CASSEAESSYNEQFF,TGTGCCAGCAGTGAAGCAGAGAGCTCCTACAATGAGCAGTTCTTC
few,TRBJ1-1,TRBV6-5,-,CASSYSDSANTEAFF,TGTGCCAGCAGTTACTCGGACAGCGCTAACACTGAAGCTTTCTTT
-,TRBJ1-2,TRBV20-1,-,CSARDLTACTF,TGCAGTGCTAGAGATCTCACAGCCTGCACCTTC
-,TRBJ1-1,TRBV7-3,-,CASRNPGTGAFF,TGCGCCAGCAGGAACCCGGGCACGGGGGCTTTCTTT
few,TRBJ1-5,TRBV19,TRBD1,CASRTGEGQPQHF,TGTGCCAGTAGGACAGGGGAGGGTCAGCCCCAGCATTTT
few,TRBJ2-2,TRBV7-6,TRBD2,CASSLGAGTNTGELFF,TGTGCCAGCAGCTTAGGAGCGGGGACGAACACCGGGGAGCTGTTTTTT
-,TRBJ1-1,TRBV27,-,CASSARRGRGTEAFF,TGTGCCAGCAGCGCCAGGCGGGGGAGGGGCACTGAAGCTTTCTTT
-,TRBJ1-3,TRBV18,-,CASSPSEAGTGNTIYF,TGTGCCAGCTCACCGTCGGAGGCTGGCACGGGAAACACCATATATTTT
-,TRBJ2-7,TRBV6-5,-,CASSSPRGGEQYF,TGTGCCAGCAGTTCGCCGAGGGGGGGCGAGCAGTACTTC
-,TRBJ2-5,TRBV5-1,-,CASRPTTDLQETQYF,TGCGCCAGCAGACCCACGACAGATCTCCAAGAGACCCAGTACTTC
-,TRBJ1-6,TRBV6-5,-,CASTAAGSPLHF,TGTGCCAGCACTGCTGCGGGTTCACCCCTCCACTTT
-,TRBJ1-2,TRBV28,-,CASMGVGAGYTF,TGTGCCAGCATGGGGGTGGGGGCTGGCTACACCTTC
-,TRBJ2-5,TRBV28,-,CASSFRRESSQETQYF,TGTGCCAGCAGTTTCCGCAGGGAAAGCAGCCAAGAGACCCAGTACTTC
-,TRBJ1-3,TRBV7-2,-,CASSLGGAGNTIYF,TGTGCCAGCAGCTTAGGTGGGGCGGGAAACACCATATATTTT
-,TRBJ2-1,TRBV9,-,CASSLRQDPNPNEQFF,TGTGCCAGCAGCTTAAGACAGGACCCTAATCCCAATGAGCAGTTCTTC
-,TRBJ1-6,TRBV7-9,TRBD1,CASSDTDRRPLHF,TGTGCCAGCAGCGACACGGACAGGCGGCCCCTCCACTTT
-,TRBJ2-2,TRBV2,-,CASRGLRPGGELFF,TGTGCCAGCAGGGGACTTCGTCCGGGCGGGGAGCTGTTTTTT
-,TRBJ1-2,TRBV5-5,-,CASSLDPGNYGYTF,TGTGCCAGCAGCTTGGATCCGGGGAACTATGGCTACACCTTC
-,TRBJ1-2,TRBV4-2,-,CASSQESGYGYTF,TGTGCCAGCAGCCAAGAATCAGGTTATGGCTACACCTTC
-,TRBJ1-3,TRBV6-1,-,CASSDPGHPNSGNTIYF,TGTGCCAGCAGTGACCCGGGACACCCGAACTCTGGAAACACCATATATTTT